The entry below gives a single T cell receptor beta chain sequence along with its context. Antigen: not known. The entry originates in a study of T cell responses to AZD1222 COVID-19 vaccine. Findings and caveats of the study: Reportedly, close to half of spike-specific TCRs are directed against unmutated variant regions.

TCRdb keeps only in-frame clones here, not all; method: immunoSEQ multiplex PCR. The repertoire holds about 73,000 clones, with around 89% as singletons. The sample in question was peripheral blood, obtained on day 0 of AZD1222 vaccination. This sequence originates from an adult in good health.

The CDR3 region has the DNA TGCGCCAGCAGCCAACGGGAGTCTGCCGGGGAGCTGTTTTTT. It codes for CASSQRESAGELFF. The J gene is TRBJ2-2, the V gene TRBV4-1; possible D gene TRBD2, 6 bases. Germline lookup yields CDR1 MGHRA and CDR2 YSYEKL. V lost 2 bases to trimming and J lost 6 bases, with 10 bases between them. CDR3 length equals 14 residues.